These 21 T cell receptor beta chains share one sample of origin, sequenced in a study of blood T cell repertoires in COVID-19. Sequencing was performed with immunoSEQ multiplex PCR; in TCRdb, only in-frame clones are kept and a portion is missing. Of about 240,000 clones detected, around 86% appear once; the ten largest clones hold 1.5% to 2%. Input material: peripheral blood. The receptors shown here come from a man aged 25 to 40 who had recovered from COVID-19.

This clone was observed a handful of times. The chain employs TRBV6-4 and TRBJ2-1, with 10 bases aligning to TRBD2. The CDR3 loop spans 15 amino acids. Germline CDR1 is MRHNA and CDR2 is SNTAGT. Unmatched junction bases numbered 4, after V lost 5 bases and J lost 3 bases. The CDR3 DNA reads as TGTGCCAGCAGTACGCTAGCGGGGGACTACAATGAGCAGTTCTTC. Translating it yields CASSTLAGDYNEQFF.

The rearrangement uses TRBV11-2 and TRBJ1-2, with 7 bases aligning to TRBD1. Germline assignment: CDR1 SGHAT and CDR2 FQNNGV. This CDR3 has 15 amino acids. V lost 5 bases, J lost 4 bases, and 10 bases stayed unmatched. CDR3 bases: TGTGCCAGCAGCATCGGACAGGACGGGAGCTATGGCTACACCTTC. Residues: CASSIGQDGSYGYTF.

This sequence joins TRBV29-1 and TRBJ2-1; 9 nucleotides align to TRBD2. V was clipped by 1 base and J by 14 bases; unmatched bases: 6. The germline CDR1 and CDR2 sequences are SQVTM and ANQGSEA. The CDR3 is made up of 12 amino acids. The CDR3 spells CSVEGGGLAKFF. CDR3 DNA sequence: TGCAGCGTTGAAGGCGGGGGACTAGCTAAGTTCTTC.

The chain has TRBV19 and TRBJ2-7; a possible D gene is TRBD2 (6 bases). The CDR3 contains 14 residues. Trimming shortened V by 8 bases and J by 4 bases, and 18 bases separated the two germline ends. The V gene's germline CDR1 is LNHDA and CDR2 SQIVND (reference sequence). The CDR3 loop is CASRDTRRGYEQYV. The CDR3 DNA follows: TGTGCCAGTCGGGATACTAGGAGGGGTTACGAGCAGTACGTC.

The chain uses TRBV5-1 and TRBJ2-3, with TRBD2 as a possible D gene (6 bases). Germline loops: CDR1 SGHRS, CDR2 YFSETQ. V lost 0 bases, J lost 3 bases, and 14 bases lay in between. The CDR3 is made up of 16 amino acids. The CDR3 nucleotides are TGCGCCAGCAGCTTGGAGGTAGCGGATTTGACAGATACGCAGTATTTT. This encodes CASSLEVADLTDTQYF.

V gene TRBV5-1 combines with J gene TRBJ2-3, with 15 bases lining up with TRBD2. Germline V gene lookup returns CDR1 SGHRS and CDR2 YFSETQ. V was clipped by 7 bases and J by 5 bases; unmatched bases: 5. The CDR3 runs 15 residues. CDR3 nucleotide sequence: TGCGCCAGCCGGACTAGCGGGGGGGCCGGAGATACGCAGTATTTT. As protein: CASRTSGGAGDTQYF.

The genes are TRBV6-5 and TRBJ1-1; D might be TRBD1 (6 bases). Between the trimmed V and J ends, which lost 5 bases and 7 bases, there was a span of 14 bases. The germline gives CDR1 MNHEY, CDR2 SVGAGI. This CDR3 spans 13 amino acids. This chain's CDR3 is CASSIRTGFEAFF. The CDR3 coding sequence is TGTGCCAGCAGTATACGTACAGGGTTTGAAGCTTTCTTT.

This clone was observed once. The chain couples TRBV9 to TRBJ1-6; D gene unclear. The CDR3 loop spans 12 amino acids. Looked up from germline, CDR1 is SGDLS and CDR2 is YYNGEE. Trimming pared 3 bases from V and 8 bases from J, leaving 6 bases between. This chain's CDR3 is CASSGRDSPLHF. The CDR3 DNA sequence: TGTGCCAGCAGCGGACGGGATTCACCCCTCCACTTT.

This clone was seen only once. The rearrangement links TRBV2 to TRBJ2-7; 8 nucleotides match TRBD1. CDR3 length equals 14 residues. Germline lookup yields CDR1 SNHLY and CDR2 FYNNEI. V lost 6 bases and J lost 6; bases outside the gene matches: 10. The CDR3 coding sequence is TGTGCCAGCAGAAGGACAGGGTCGAAGCGCGAGCAGTACGTC. As protein: CASRRTGSKREQYV.

The chain employs TRBV18 and TRBJ1-1; D remains unclear. This CDR3 comprises 13 residues. Germline CDR1 KGHSH, CDR2 LQKENI. With 3 bases removed from V and 7 bases from J, the gap between germline ends came to 12 bases. In DNA form, the CDR3 reads TGTGCCAGCTCACCCGCTTCAGGCAGTGAAGCTTTCTTT. This sequence encodes CASSPASGSEAFF.

J is TRBJ1-1 and V is TRBV6-5, with a tentative D call TRBD1 (5 bases). The V and J ends lost 10 bases and 6 bases respectively, with 21 bases between them. The CDR3 totals 14 residues. CDR1 and CDR2 from the germline V gene are MNHEY and SVGAGI. The CDR3 loop is CATGLISGAPEAFF. The CDR3, as DNA: TGTGCCACAGGACTCATAAGCGGGGCTCCTGAAGCTTTCTTT.

The chain employs TRBV5-4 and TRBJ1-1, with D possibly matching TRBD1 (5 bases). With 4 bases removed from V and 8 bases from J, the gap between germline ends came to 15 bases. CDR1 SGHNT and CDR2 YYREEE come from the germline V gene (reference sequence). This CDR3 contains 13 residues. The CDR3 is CASSAYGGPEAFF. The CDR3 bases are TGTGCCAGCAGCGCTTACGGGGGTCCCGAAGCTTTCTTT.

This clone occurred a few times. This sequence joins TRBV5-1 and TRBJ1-6, with D uncertain. CDR1 SGHRS and CDR2 YFSETQ come from the germline V gene. The CDR3 length is 14 residues. V was clipped by 1 base and J by 9 bases, with 11 bases between them. In nucleotides, the CDR3 is TGCGCCAGCAGCTTGCTGACCGAGGGTTCACCCCTCCACTTT. It translates to CASSLLTEGSPLHF.

The chain combines TRBV19 with TRBJ2-3; TRBD2 matches 7 bases. The CDR3 has 15 residues. Per germline, CDR1 LNHDA and CDR2 SQIVND (reference sequence). V was clipped by 1 base and J by 4 bases; unmatched bases: 5. This chain's CDR3 is CASSIVALASDTQYF. The CDR3 coding sequence is TGTGCCAGTAGTATAGTAGCACTAGCGTCAGATACGCAGTATTTT.

The gene calls are TRBV9 and TRBJ1-3; D may be TRBD1 (6 bases). The CDR3 loop spans 15 amino acids. Trimming left V 4 bases short and J 4 bases short, with 15 bases between. CDR1 is SGDLS and CDR2 is YYNGEE in the germline V gene. The CDR3 here is CASSPMGASGNTIYF. The CDR3 coding sequence is TGTGCCAGCAGCCCTATGGGGGCATCAGGAAACACCATATATTTT.

This clone occurred many times. The chain links TRBV11-2 to TRBJ1-2; 9 nucleotides align to TRBD1. V shed 4 bases and J 8 bases; nucleotides not matched to a gene: 11. The CDR3 runs to 15 residues. Germline V CDR1 and CDR2: SGHAT, FQNNGV. The CDR3 protein is CASSSGTGTSEGYTF. The DNA for the CDR3 is TGTGCCAGCAGCTCCGGGACAGGGACTAGCGAGGGCTACACCTTC.

The chain recombines TRBV19 with TRBJ1-3, with a possible D match to TRBD1 (5 bases). Germline lookup yields CDR1 LNHDA and CDR2 SQIVND (reference sequence). V was shortened by 4 bases and J by 4 bases, with 11 bases between the two germline ends. CDR3 length: 14 residues. The CDR3 region has the DNA TGTGCCAGTAGTAGTCCAGGGTACGGAAACACCATATATTTT. It is translated as CASSSPGYGNTIYF.

This sequence joins TRBV2 and TRBJ1-5, with 8 positions matching TRBD1. The CDR3 extends over 14 amino acids. Germline V lookup: CDR1 SNHLY, CDR2 FYNNEI. J was trimmed by 10 bases and V by 5 bases; bases with no gene match: 10. CDR3 DNA sequence: TGTGCCAGCAGTTCGTTCGGACAGGGAGGACCCCAGCATTTT. Protein sequence: CASSSFGQGGPQHF.

The V gene is TRBV6-5, the J gene TRBJ1-2; D gene ambiguous. CDR1 MNHEY and CDR2 SVGAGI come from the germline V gene. V lost 2 bases and J 5 bases, leaving 9 bases between the germline ends. The CDR3 extends over 13 amino acids. In nucleotides, the CDR3 is TGTGCCAGCAGTTACGGGAGGCGTTATGGCTACACCTTC. Translation gives CASSYGRRYGYTF.

The table lists this clone with a count of one. The chain combines TRBV10-2 with TRBJ1-4; D is undetermined. Germline CDR1 is WSHSY and CDR2 is SAAADI. There are 16 residues in the CDR3. The V and J ends lost 0 bases and 7 bases respectively, with 15 bases between them. The DNA of the CDR3 is TGCGCCAGCAGTGAGTCAGCTTCCACCTCGGGTGAAAAACTGTTTTTT. Translating it yields CASSESASTSGEKLFF.

J is TRBJ1-2 and V is TRBV2; weak D call: TRBD1 (5 bases). Germline loops: CDR1 SNHLY, CDR2 FYNNEI. V was clipped by 6 bases and J by 5 bases, with 10 bases between them. The length of the CDR3 is 12 residues. For the CDR3, the DNA is TGTGCCAGCAGAACGGGGGGGTATGGCTACACCTTC. It specifies CASRTGGYGYTF.